One sample yielded the 23 T cell receptor beta chains listed below, sequenced in a study of blood T cells in healthy people across ages. A second roughly 6 to 11 cycle PCR used barcoded and J-beta primers. In TCRdb, the 5' RACE reads were re-called with MiXCR into one record per CDR3 protein. This sample has about a million distinct CDR3 sequences; roughly 47% occur once, and the top ten carry about 21%. Sequenced input: blood. These TCRs come from a woman in her fifties or sixties in good health.

This clonotype was recorded at least ten times. Its ends do not fully match the called genes, so a read error is possible. The rearrangement links TRBV5-1 to TRBJ2-3; tentative D call: TRBD2 (6 bases). Germline V gene data show CDR1 as SGHRS and CDR2 as YFSETQ. The CDR3 covers 15 residues. This CDR3 reads CASSLGGASTDTQYF. CDR3 bases: TGTGCCAGCAGCTTAGGCGGGGCTAGCACAGATACGCAGTATTTT.

This clonotype was seen at least ten times. This rearrangement joins TRBV12-3 or TRBV12-4 to TRBJ2-1; no clear D gene. The CDR3 consists of 11 residues. Deletions cut 5 bases from V and 6 bases from J, with 5 bases between. The CDR3 loop reads CASSRLNEQFF. CDR3 nucleotide sequence: TGTGCCAGCAGTCGCCTCAATGAGCAGTTCTTC.

V usage is TRBV30 and J usage is TRBJ1-4, with TRBD1 as a possible D gene (6 bases). V lost 0 bases to trimming and J lost 8 bases, with 13 bases between them. The CDR3 consists of 14 residues. Germline loops: CDR1 GTSNPN, CDR2 SVGIG (reference sequence). CDR3 protein: CAWSVLGTTEKLFF. For the CDR3, the DNA is TGTGCCTGGAGTGTGTTAGGGACAACCGAAAAACTGTTTTTT.

This sequence joins TRBV20-1 and TRBJ2-7; 13 bases line up with TRBD2. CDR1 is DFQATT and CDR2 is SNEGSKA in the germline V gene (reference sequence). The CDR3 spans 14 residues. The trim removed 5 bases at V and 4 bases at J, leaving 5 bases unmatched. CDR3 amino acids: CSAWTSGSRYEQYF. CDR3 in DNA: TGCAGTGCTTGGACTAGCGGGAGTAGGTACGAGCAGTACTTC.

The chain uses TRBV20-1 and TRBJ1-4, with 9 bases matching TRBD1. Germline values: CDR1 DFQATT, CDR2 SNEGSKA (reference sequence). The CDR3 runs 17 residues. J was trimmed by 0 bases and V by 2 bases; bases with no gene match: 7. CDR3 sequence reads: CSARKDRGLATNEKLFF. CDR3 DNA: TGCAGTGCTAGAAAGGACAGGGGCCTTGCAACTAATGAAAAACTGTTTTTT.

This chain links TRBV10-3 with TRBJ2-7; 8 positions agree with TRBD1. The ends lost 1 base at V and 7 bases at J; junction bases unmatched: 12. Germline V lookup: CDR1 ENHRY, CDR2 SYGVKD. The length of the CDR3 is 16 residues. CDR3 sequence reads: CAISEYETGERREQYF. The CDR3 nucleotides are TGTGCCATCAGTGAGTACGAGACAGGGGAGAGGAGGGAGCAGTACTTC.

The chain uses TRBV12-3 or TRBV12-4 and TRBJ2-3; D is possibly TRBD2 (6 bases). V gave up 6 bases and J gave up 1 base, with 14 bases separating them. The CDR3 has 15 residues. In DNA, the CDR3 is TGTGCCAGCAGCAGCCCGCCTAGCGGCACAGATACGCAGTATTTT. Amino acid sequence: CASSSPPSGTDTQYF.

This clonotype showed up just a few times. This chain connects TRBV29-1 to TRBJ2-3; 7 nucleotides agree with TRBD2. This CDR3 has 15 residues. After removal of 6 bases from V and 0 bases from J, the junction contained 9 bases not matched to a gene. CDR1 and CDR2 (germline): SQVTM, ANQGSEA. This CDR3 is CSVGTGGTSTDTQYF. CDR3 bases: TGCAGCGTGGGGACGGGAGGAACCAGCACAGATACGCAGTATTTT.

This clonotype occurred a few times. This chain links TRBV6-2 or TRBV6-3 with TRBJ1-1, with a weak D call TRBD1 (6 bases). Germline CDR1 and CDR2: MNHEY and SVGEGT. The ends were cut back, 6 bases at V and 2 bases at J, with 16 bases in the middle. The CDR3 contains 15 residues. The CDR3 spells CASRETGGLNTEAFF. For the CDR3, the DNA is TGTGCCAGCAGAGAGACAGGCGGGCTAAACACTGAAGCTTTCTTT.

The rearrangement joins TRBV10-3 to TRBJ2-3; no reliable D call. The CDR3 totals 14 residues. Deletions cut 6 bases from V and 8 bases from J, with 18 bases between. Germline values: CDR1 ENHRY, CDR2 SYGVKD. As DNA, the CDR3 is TGTGCCATCAGGAGCAGCAGTGGTTCAGTTACGCAGTATTTT. This encodes CAIRSSSGSVTQYF.

The genes are TRBV12-3 or TRBV12-4 and TRBJ1-3, with D unclear. The CDR3 is 12 amino acids. V was shortened by 5 bases and J by 8 bases, with 10 bases between the two germline ends. This CDR3 is CASSRRVHTIYF. The DNA of the CDR3 is TGTGCCAGCAGTCGGAGGGTGCACACCATATATTTT.

The V and J genes are TRBV24-1 and TRBJ2-7, with TRBD2 matching over 9 bases. Germline V lookup: CDR1 KGHDR, CDR2 SFDVKD. J lost 3 bases, V lost 3 bases, and 5 bases had no gene match. This CDR3 is built from 15 residues. The CDR3 protein is CATSDGSGRVYEQYF. Written as DNA, the CDR3 is TGTGCCACCAGTGATGGTAGCGGGAGAGTCTACGAGCAGTACTTC.

The count of this clonotype is one. At one end the junction does not follow the germline gene, possibly because of a read error. The chain combines TRBV9 with TRBJ2-1, with D uncertain. The CDR3 is 13 residues long. CDR1 SGDLS and CDR2 YYNGEE come from the germline V gene. CDR3 amino acids: CASSVDPVGERFF. Written as DNA, the CDR3 is TGTGCCAGCAGCGTAGATCCCGTCGGTGAGCGGTTCTTC.

CDR3 region: CSVEKGGKNTEAFF. CDR3 nucleotide sequence: TGCAGCGTTGAAAAAGGGGGGAAGAACACTGAAGCTTTCTTT. The V and J genes are TRBV29-1 and TRBJ1-1; TRBD1 might be the D (6 bases). The CDR3 length is 14 residues. Germline CDR1 SQVTM, CDR2 ANQGSEA. The ends were cut back, 2 bases at V and 1 base at J, with 11 bases in the middle. Complete variable domain (other parts from reference TRBV29-1 and TRBJ1-1): SAVISQKPSRDICQRGTSLTIQCQVDSQVTMMFWYRQQPGQSLTLIATANQGSEATYESGFVIDKFPISRPNLTFSTLTVSNMSPEDSSIYLCSVEKGGKNTEAFFGQGTRLTVV.

For this clonotype: The junction departs from germline at one end; a sequencing error may be responsible. V gene TRBV11-2 combines with J gene TRBJ2-7, with 13 positions matching TRBD2. Germline V gives CDR1 SGHAT, CDR2 FQNNGV. The CDR3 loop spans 18 amino acids. Written as DNA, the CDR3 is TGTGACAGCAGCTTCAACCTACGGACTAGCGGGAGAACCTACGAGCAGTACTTC. Translated: CDSSFNLRTSGRTYEQYF.

V is TRBV24-1 and J is TRBJ2-6; D gene unclear. Germline CDR1 KGHDR, CDR2 SFDVKD. CDR3 length: 17 amino acids. V gave up 3 bases and J gave up 0 bases, with 11 bases separating them. CDR3 sequence: CATSDRITYSGANVLTF. The CDR3 nucleotides read TGTGCCACCAGTGATAGAATAACCTACTCTGGGGCCAACGTCCTGACTTTC.

This clonotype was seen only once. The chain joins TRBV7-2 to TRBJ2-1, with D possibly being TRBD2 (6 bases). The CDR3 is 14 amino acids. The germline V gene has CDR1 SGHTA and CDR2 FQGNSA. Trimming shortened V by 4 bases and J by 4 bases, and 11 bases separated the two germline ends. The CDR3 spells CASSWGLDYNEQFF. CDR3 DNA: TGTGCCAGCAGCTGGGGACTGGATTACAATGAGCAGTTCTTC. Full variable domain (remainder filled in from reference TRBV7-2 and TRBJ2-1): GAGVSQSPSNKVTEKGKDVELRCDPISGHTALYWYRQSLGQGLEFLIYFQGNSAPDKSGLPSDRFSAERTGGSVSTLTIQRTQQEDSAVYLCASSWGLDYNEQFFGPGTRLTVL.

The table lists this clonotype with a few counts. The rearrangement links TRBV4-2 to TRBJ2-1, with D possibly being TRBD2 (7 bases). Trimming removed 1 base at V and 2 bases at J, with 24 bases between. This CDR3 contains 20 residues. CDR1 LGHNA and CDR2 YNFKEQ come from the germline V gene. The CDR3, as DNA: TGTGCCAGCAGCCAAGTTCGCGGGGGCTCCCGCCAGATAACCTACAATGAGCAGTTCTTC. Translated: CASSQVRGGSRQITYNEQFF.

This clonotype was detected a few times. The chain combines TRBV29-1 with TRBJ1-4; 7 bases align to TRBD1. The CDR3 runs to 13 residues. The V gene's germline CDR1 is SQVTM and CDR2 ANQGSEA. The V and J ends lost 5 bases and 5 bases, in that order; junction bases with no gene match: 5. CDR3: CSVRQGGNEKLFF. The CDR3, as DNA: TGCAGCGTTCGACAGGGAGGGAATGAAAAACTGTTTTTT.

The chain employs TRBV29-1 and TRBJ2-5, with D possibly matching TRBD1 (5 bases). This CDR3 has 13 residues. Per germline, CDR1 SQVTM and CDR2 ANQGSEA. V gave up 3 bases and J gave up 8 bases, with 16 bases separating them. CDR3: CSVETTERPTQYF. CDR3 DNA: TGCAGCGTTGAGACGACAGAGAGGCCCACCCAGTACTTC.

The chain employs TRBV5-6 and TRBJ1-2; D might be TRBD1 (5 bases). Trimming shortened V by 4 bases and J by 3 bases, and 16 bases separated the two germline ends. Germline CDR1 SGHDT, CDR2 YYEEEE. The CDR3 runs 15 residues. The CDR3 DNA follows: TGTGCCAGCAGCCCCTTTCCAGGGACCGACTATGGCTACACCTTC. Its protein is CASSPFPGTDYGYTF.

A few counts support this clonotype. The rearrangement uses TRBV6-5 and TRBJ1-2, with a tentative D call TRBD1 (5 bases). The CDR3 extends over 11 amino acids. V was trimmed by 8 bases and J by 3 bases, leaving 7 bases between them. Germline lookup yields CDR1 MNHEY and CDR2 SVGAGI. DNA for the CDR3: TGTGCCAGCCAGGGCGACTATGGCTACACCTTC. It specifies CASQGDYGYTF.

This clonotype was seen at least ten times. The chain is built from TRBV5-1 and TRBJ2-3; 8 bases are a match to TRBD2. Per germline, CDR1 SGHRS and CDR2 YFSETQ. The length of the CDR3 is 16 residues. The V segment lost 2 bases and the J segment 3 bases; nucleotides outside the gene matches: 8. CDR3 nucleotides: TGCGCCAGCAGCTTCGGACGGGGACTAGAAACAGATACGCAGTATTTT. Protein sequence: CASSFGRGLETDTQYF. Complete variable domain (other parts from reference TRBV5-1 and TRBJ2-3): KAGVTQTPRYLIKTRGQQVTLSCSPISGHRSVSWYQQTPGQGLQFLFEYFSETQRNKGNFPGRFSGRQFSNSRSEMNVSTLELGDSALYLCASSFGRGLETDTQYFGPGTRLTVL.